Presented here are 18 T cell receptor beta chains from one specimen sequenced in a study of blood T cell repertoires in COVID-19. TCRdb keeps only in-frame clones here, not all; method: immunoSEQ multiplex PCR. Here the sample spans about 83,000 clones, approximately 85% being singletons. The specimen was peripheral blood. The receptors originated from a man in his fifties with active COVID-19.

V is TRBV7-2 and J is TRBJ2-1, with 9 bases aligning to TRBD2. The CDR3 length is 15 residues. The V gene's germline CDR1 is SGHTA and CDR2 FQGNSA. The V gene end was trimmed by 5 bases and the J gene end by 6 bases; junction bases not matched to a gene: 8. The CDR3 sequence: CASSPQAGGSNEQFF. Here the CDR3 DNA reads TGTGCCAGCAGCCCTCAAGCGGGAGGAAGCAATGAGCAGTTCTTC.

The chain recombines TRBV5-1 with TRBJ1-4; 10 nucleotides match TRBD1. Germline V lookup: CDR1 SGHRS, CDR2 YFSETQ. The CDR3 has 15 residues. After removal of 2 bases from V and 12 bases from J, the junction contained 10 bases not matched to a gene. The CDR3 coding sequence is TGCGCCAGCAGCTTCACCGGGACAGGGGCCTCGGAACTGTTTTTT. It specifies CASSFTGTGASELFF. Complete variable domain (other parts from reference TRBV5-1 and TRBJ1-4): KAGVTQTPRYLIKTRGQQVTLSCSPISGHRSVSWYQQTPGQGLQFLFEYFSETQRNKGNFPGRFSGRQFSNSRSEMNVSTLELGDSALYLCASSFTGTGASELFFGSGTQLSVL.

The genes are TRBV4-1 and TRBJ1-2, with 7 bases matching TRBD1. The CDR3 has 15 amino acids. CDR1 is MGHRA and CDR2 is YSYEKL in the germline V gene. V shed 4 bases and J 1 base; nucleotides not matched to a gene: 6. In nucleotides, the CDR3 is TGCGCCAGCAGCCCAATACAGGGGATTAACTATGGCTACACCTTC. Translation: CASSPIQGINYGYTF.

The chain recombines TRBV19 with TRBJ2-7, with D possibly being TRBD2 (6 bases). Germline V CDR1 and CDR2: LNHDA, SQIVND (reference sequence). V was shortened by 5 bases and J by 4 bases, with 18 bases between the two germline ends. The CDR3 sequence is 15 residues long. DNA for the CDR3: TGTGCCAGTAGTTTTTCGATTCTTGGGGGGTACGAGCAGTACTTC. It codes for CASSFSILGGYEQYF.

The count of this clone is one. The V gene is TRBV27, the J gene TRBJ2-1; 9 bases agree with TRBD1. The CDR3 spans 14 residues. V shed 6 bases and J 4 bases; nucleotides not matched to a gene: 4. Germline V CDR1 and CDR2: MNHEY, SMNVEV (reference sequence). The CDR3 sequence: CASRGGQGYNEQFF. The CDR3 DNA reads TGTGCCAGCAGGGGGGGACAGGGATACAATGAGCAGTTCTTC.

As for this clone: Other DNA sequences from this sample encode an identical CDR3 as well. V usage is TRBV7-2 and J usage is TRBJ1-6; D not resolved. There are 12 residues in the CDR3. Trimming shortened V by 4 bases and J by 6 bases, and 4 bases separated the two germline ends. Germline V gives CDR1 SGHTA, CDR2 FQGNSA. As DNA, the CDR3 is TGTGCCAGCAGCTCGGGTAATTCACCCCTCCACTTT. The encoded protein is CASSSGNSPLHF.

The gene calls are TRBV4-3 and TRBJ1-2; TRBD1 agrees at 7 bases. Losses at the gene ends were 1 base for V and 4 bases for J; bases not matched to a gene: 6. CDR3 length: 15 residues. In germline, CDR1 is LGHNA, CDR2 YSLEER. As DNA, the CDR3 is TGCGCCAGCAGCCAAGCAAACAGGGACAGCTATGGCTACACCTTC. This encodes CASSQANRDSYGYTF.

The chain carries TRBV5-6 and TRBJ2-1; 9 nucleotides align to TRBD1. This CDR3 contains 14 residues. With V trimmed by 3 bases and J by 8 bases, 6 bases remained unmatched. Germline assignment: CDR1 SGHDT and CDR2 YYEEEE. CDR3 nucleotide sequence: TGTGCCAGCAGCTCCCGGGACAGGGCATATGAGCAGTTCTTC. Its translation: CASSSRDRAYEQFF.

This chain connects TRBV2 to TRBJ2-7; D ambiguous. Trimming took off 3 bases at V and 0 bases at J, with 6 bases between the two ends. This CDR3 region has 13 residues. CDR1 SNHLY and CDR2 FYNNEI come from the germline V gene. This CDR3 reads CASSDSNSYEQYF. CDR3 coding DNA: TGTGCCAGCAGTGACAGTAACTCCTACGAGCAGTACTTC.

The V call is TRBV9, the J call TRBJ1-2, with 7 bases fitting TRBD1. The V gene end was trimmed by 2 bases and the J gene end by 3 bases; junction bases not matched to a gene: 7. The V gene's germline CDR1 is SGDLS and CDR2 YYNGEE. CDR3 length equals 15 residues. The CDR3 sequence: CASSVLTGTDYGYTF. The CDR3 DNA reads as TGTGCCAGCAGCGTTTTGACAGGGACCGACTATGGCTACACCTTC.

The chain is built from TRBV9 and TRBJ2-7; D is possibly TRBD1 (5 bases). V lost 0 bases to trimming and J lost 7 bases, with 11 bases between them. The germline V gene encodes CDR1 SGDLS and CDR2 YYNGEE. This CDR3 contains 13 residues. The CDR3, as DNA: TGTGCCAGCAGCGTAGAGGCAGGGTGGGAGCAGTACTTC. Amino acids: CASSVEAGWEQYF.

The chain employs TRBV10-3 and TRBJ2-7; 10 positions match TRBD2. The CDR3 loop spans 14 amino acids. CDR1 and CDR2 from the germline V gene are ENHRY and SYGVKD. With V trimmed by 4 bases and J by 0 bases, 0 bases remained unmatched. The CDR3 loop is CAISGTSGSYEQYF. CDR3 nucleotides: TGTGCCATCAGTGGGACTAGCGGCTCCTACGAGCAGTACTTC.

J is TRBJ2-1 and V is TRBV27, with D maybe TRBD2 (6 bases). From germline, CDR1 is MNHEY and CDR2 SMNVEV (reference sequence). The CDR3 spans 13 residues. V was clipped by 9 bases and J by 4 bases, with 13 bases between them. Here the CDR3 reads CASTWGDYNEQFF. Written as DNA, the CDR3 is TGTGCCAGTACTTGGGGGGATTACAATGAGCAGTTCTTC.

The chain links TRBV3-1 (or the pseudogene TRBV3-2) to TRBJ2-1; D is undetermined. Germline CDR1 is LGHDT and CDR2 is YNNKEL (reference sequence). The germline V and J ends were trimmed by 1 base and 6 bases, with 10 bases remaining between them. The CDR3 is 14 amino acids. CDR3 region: CASSQVAVTNEQFF. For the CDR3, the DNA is TGTGCCAGCAGCCAAGTGGCGGTGACCAATGAGCAGTTCTTC.

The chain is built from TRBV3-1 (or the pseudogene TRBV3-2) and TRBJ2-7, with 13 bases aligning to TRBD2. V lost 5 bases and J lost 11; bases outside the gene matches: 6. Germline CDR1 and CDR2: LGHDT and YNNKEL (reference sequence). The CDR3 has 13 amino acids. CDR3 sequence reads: CASSDTSGGVEYF. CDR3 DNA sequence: TGTGCCAGCAGCGATACTAGCGGGGGGGTAGAGTACTTC.

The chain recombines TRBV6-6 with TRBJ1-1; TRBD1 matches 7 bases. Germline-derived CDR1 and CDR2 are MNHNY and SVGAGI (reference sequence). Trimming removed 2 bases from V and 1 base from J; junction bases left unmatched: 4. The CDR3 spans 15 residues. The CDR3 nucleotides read TGTGCCAGCAGTTACAGCAGGGGGTCGAACACTGAAGCTTTCTTT. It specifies CASSYSRGSNTEAFF.

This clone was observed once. The CDR3 region has the DNA TGTGCCAGCAGCGTCCCGGGACAGGGGCCGGGCTACAATGAGCAGTTCTTC. This encodes CASSVPGQGPGYNEQFF. This chain connects TRBV25-1 to TRBJ2-1, with 10 bases matching TRBD1. Germline V CDR1 and CDR2: MGHDK, SYGVNS. The CDR3 is 17 amino acids. V trimming: 6 bases; J trimming: 3 bases; junction bases outside the gene matches: 11.

CDR3: CASSPLRLAGYNEQFF. The CDR3 DNA sequence: TGTGCCAGCAGTCCCCTCCGACTAGCGGGGTACAATGAGCAGTTCTTC. The V call is TRBV27, the J call TRBJ2-1; 11 bases line up with TRBD2. This CDR3 comprises 16 residues. Germline V gives CDR1 MNHEY, CDR2 SMNVEV (reference sequence). Trimming removed 5 bases from V and 4 bases from J; junction bases left unmatched: 7.